These 2 T cell receptor beta chains were sequenced from one sample in a study of blood T cells in healthy people across ages. With a J-beta primer mix and a sample-barcoded 5' primer, a second PCR ran about 7 to 12 cycles. TCRdb fed the 5' RACE reads into MiXCR, producing one record per CDR3 protein. Here the sample spans hundreds of thousands of distinct CDR3 sequences, 45% to 50% being singletons. Sample: blood. The receptors come from a woman aged 60-75 years in good health.

Many counts were recorded for this clonotype. The V call is TRBV9, the J call TRBJ2-5; 9 nucleotides line up with TRBD2. The CDR3 sequence is 17 residues long. Trimming cost V 4 bases and J 11 bases; bases outside gene matches: 21. CDR1 is SGDLS and CDR2 is YYNGEE in the germline V gene. The CDR3: CASSSPTGTSLLNEQYF. The CDR3 coding sequence is TGTGCCAGCAGCTCCCCGACCGGGACTAGCCTTCTCAATGAGCAGTACTTC. The whole variable domain, remainder taken from reference TRBV9 and TRBJ2-5, is DSGVTQTPKHLITATGQRVTLRCSPRSGDLSVYWYQQSLDQGLQFLIQYYNGEERAKGNILERFSAQQFPDLHSELNLSSLELGDSALYFCASSSPTGTSLLNEQYFGPGTRLLVL.

The chain has TRBV14 and TRBJ1-1, with 11 bases that match TRBD1. Germline V gene lookup returns CDR1 SGHDN and CDR2 FVKESK. The CDR3 has 12 amino acids. V lost 8 bases, J lost 6 bases, and 2 bases stayed unmatched. In DNA form, the CDR3 reads TGTGCCAGCGGACAGGGGGCGGCTGAAGCTTTCTTT. This sequence encodes CASGQGAAEAFF.